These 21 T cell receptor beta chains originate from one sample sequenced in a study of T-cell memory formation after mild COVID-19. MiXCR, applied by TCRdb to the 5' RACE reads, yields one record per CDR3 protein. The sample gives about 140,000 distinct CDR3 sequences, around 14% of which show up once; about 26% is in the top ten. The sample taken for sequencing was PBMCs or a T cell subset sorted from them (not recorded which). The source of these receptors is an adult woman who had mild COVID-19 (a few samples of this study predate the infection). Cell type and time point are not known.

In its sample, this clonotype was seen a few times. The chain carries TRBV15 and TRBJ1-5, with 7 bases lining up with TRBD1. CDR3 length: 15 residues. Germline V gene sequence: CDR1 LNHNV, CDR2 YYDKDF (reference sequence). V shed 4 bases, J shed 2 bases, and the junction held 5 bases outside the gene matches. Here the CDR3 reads CATSIRGPRNQPQHF. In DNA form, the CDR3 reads TGTGCCACCAGCATTAGGGGGCCGCGCAATCAGCCCCAGCATTTT. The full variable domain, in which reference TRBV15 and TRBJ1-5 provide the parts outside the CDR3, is DAMVIQNPRYQVTQFGKPVTLSCSQTLNHNVMYWYQQKSSQAPKLLFHYYDKDFNNEADTPDNFQSRRPNTSFCFLDIRSPGLGDTAMYLCATSIRGPRNQPQHFGDGTRLSIL.

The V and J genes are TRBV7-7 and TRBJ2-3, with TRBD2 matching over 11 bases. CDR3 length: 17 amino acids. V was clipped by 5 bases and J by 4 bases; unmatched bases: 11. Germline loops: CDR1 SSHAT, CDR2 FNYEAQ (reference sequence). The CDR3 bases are TGTGCCAGCAGCGCGGATAGACTAGCGGGATTCCCAGATACGCAGTATTTT. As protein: CASSADRLAGFPDTQYF.

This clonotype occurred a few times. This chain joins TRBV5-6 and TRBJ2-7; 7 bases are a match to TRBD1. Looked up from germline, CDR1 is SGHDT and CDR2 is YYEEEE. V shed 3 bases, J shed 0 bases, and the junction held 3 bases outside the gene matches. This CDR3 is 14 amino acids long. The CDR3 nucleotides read TGTGCCAGCAGCTGGACAGGTCCCTCCTACGAGCAGTACTTC. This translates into CASSWTGPSYEQYF.

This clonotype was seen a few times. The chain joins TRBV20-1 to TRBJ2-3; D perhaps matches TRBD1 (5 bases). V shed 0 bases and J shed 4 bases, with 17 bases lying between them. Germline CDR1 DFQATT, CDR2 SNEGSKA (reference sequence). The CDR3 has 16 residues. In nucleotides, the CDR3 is TGCAGTGCTAGAGATGTTAAGGGGCAGGAATCAGATACGCAGTATTTT. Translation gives CSARDVKGQESDTQYF.

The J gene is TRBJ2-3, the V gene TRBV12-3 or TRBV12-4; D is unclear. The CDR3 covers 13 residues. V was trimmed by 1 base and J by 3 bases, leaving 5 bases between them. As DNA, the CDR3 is TGTGCCAGCAGTTTAGTCCGGACAGATACGCAGTATTTT. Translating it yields CASSLVRTDTQYF.

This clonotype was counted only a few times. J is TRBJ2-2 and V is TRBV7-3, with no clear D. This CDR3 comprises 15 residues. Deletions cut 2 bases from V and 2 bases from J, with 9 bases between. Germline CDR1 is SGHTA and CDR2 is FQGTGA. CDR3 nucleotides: TGTGCCAGCAGCTTAGGACGGGCAAACACCGGGGAGCTGTTTTTT. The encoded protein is CASSLGRANTGELFF.

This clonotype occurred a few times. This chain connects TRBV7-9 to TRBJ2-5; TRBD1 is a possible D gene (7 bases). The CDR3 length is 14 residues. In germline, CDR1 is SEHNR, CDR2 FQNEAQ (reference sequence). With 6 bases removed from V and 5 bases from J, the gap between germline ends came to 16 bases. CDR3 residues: CASSSGGGWETQYF. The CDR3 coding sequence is TGTGCCAGCAGTTCCGGAGGGGGCTGGGAGACCCAGTACTTC.

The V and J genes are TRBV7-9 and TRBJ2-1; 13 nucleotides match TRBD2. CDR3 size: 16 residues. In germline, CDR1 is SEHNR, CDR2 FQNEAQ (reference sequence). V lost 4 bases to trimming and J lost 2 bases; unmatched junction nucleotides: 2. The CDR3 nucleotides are TGTGCCAGCAGCTCCACTAGCGGGGGGGCCTACAATGAGCAGTTCTTC. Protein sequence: CASSSTSGGAYNEQFF.

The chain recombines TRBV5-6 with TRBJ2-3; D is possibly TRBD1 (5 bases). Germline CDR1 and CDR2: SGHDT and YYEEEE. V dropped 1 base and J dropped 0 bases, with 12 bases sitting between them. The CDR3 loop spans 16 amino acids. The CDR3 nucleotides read TGTGCCAGCAGCTTGAGGGGCGGCGCTAGCACAGATACGCAGTATTTT. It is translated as CASSLRGGASTDTQYF.

CDR3 protein: CASSLGTGTGELFF. For the CDR3, the DNA is TGTGCCAGCAGCCTGGGGACAGGGACCGGGGAGCTGTTTTTT. This sequence joins TRBV9 and TRBJ2-2, with 9 nucleotides matching TRBD1. CDR1 SGDLS and CDR2 YYNGEE come from the germline V gene. The CDR3 runs to 14 residues. The ends lost 4 bases at V and 5 bases at J; junction bases unmatched: 3.

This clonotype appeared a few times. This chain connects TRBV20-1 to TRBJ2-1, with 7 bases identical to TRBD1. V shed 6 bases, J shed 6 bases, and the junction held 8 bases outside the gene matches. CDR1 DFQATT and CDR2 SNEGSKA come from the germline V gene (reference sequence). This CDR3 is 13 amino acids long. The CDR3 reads CSATRQGANEQFF. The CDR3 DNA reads TGCAGTGCAACGAGACAGGGTGCCAATGAGCAGTTCTTC.

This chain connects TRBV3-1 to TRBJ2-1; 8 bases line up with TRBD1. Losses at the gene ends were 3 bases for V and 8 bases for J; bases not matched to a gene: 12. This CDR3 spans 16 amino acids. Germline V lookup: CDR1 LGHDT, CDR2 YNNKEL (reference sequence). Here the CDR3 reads CASSHEDRVAGDEQFF. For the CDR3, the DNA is TGTGCCAGCAGCCACGAGGACAGGGTAGCCGGGGATGAGCAGTTCTTC.

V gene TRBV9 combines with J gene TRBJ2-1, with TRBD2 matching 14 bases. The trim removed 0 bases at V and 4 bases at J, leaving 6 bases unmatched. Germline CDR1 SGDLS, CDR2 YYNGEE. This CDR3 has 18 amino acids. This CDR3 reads CASSVASGLAGVYNEQFF. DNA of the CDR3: TGTGCCAGCAGCGTAGCTTCGGGACTAGCGGGAGTTTACAATGAGCAGTTCTTC. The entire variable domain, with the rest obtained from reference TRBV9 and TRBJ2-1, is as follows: DSGVTQTPKHLITATGQRVTLRCSPRSGDLSVYWYQQSLDQGLQFLIQYYNGEERAKGNILERFSAQQFPDLHSELNLSSLELGDSALYFCASSVASGLAGVYNEQFFGPGTRLTVL.

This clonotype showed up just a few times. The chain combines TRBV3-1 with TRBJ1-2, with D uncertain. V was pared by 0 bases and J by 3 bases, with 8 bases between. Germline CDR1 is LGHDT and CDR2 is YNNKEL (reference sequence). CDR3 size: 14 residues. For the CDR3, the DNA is TGTGCCAGCAGCCAAGATCGAGACGACTATGGCTACACCTTC. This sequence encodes CASSQDRDDYGYTF.

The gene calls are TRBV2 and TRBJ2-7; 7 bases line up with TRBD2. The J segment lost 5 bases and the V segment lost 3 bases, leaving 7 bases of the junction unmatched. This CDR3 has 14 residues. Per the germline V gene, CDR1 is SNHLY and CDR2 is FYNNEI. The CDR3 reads CASSDPQTSHEQYF. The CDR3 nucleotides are TGTGCCAGCAGTGACCCTCAGACTAGCCACGAGCAGTACTTC.

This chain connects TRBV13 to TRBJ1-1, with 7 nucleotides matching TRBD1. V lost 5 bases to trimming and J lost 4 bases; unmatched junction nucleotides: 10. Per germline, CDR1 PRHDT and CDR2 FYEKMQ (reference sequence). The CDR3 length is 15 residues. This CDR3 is CASSLEGAFSTEAFF. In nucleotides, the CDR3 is TGTGCCAGCAGCCTAGAGGGGGCGTTTTCCACTGAAGCTTTCTTT.

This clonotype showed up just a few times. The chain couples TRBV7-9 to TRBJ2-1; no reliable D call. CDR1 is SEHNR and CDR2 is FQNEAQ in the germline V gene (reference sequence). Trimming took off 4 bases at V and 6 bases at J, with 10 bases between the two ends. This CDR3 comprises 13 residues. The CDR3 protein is CASSSVRSNEQFF. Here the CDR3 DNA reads TGTGCCAGCAGCTCCGTTAGATCCAATGAGCAGTTCTTC.

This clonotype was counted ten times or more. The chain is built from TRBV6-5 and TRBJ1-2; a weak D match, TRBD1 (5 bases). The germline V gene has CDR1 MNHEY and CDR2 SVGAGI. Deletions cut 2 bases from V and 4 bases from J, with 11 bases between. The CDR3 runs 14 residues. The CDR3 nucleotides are TGTGCCAGCAGTTACACCGGGACGGTCTATGGCTACACCTTC. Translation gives CASSYTGTVYGYTF.

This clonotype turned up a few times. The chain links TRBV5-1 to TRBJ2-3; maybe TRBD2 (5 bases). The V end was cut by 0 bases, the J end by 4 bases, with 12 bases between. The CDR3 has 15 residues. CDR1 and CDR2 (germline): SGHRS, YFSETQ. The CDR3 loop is CASSLGPGSSDTQYF. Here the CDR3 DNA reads TGCGCCAGCAGCTTGGGGCCGGGGAGTTCAGATACGCAGTATTTT.

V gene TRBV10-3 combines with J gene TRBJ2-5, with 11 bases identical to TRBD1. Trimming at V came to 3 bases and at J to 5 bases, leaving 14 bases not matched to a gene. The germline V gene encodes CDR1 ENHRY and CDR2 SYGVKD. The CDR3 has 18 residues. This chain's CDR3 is CAISDWRPGQGAQETQYF. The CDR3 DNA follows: TGTGCCATCAGTGATTGGCGTCCCGGACAGGGGGCGCAGGAGACCCAGTACTTC.

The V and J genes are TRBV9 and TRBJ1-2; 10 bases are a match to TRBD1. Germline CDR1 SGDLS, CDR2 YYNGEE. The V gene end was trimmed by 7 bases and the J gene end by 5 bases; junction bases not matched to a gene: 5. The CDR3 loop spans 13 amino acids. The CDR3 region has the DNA TGTGCCAGCGATGGACAGGGGGGGTATGGCTACACCTTC. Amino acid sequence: CASDGQGGYGYTF.